The 24 T cell receptor beta chains reported below all come from one sample, sequenced in a study of cytomegalovirus exposure and HLA in healthy donors. The PCR employed 60 Vbeta primers together with 13 Jbeta primers. TCRdb keeps only in-frame clones here, not all; method: immunoSEQ multiplex PCR. The data show some 150,000 clones, about 62% seen once. The sample was PBMCs. Receptors originate from a middle-aged man in good health and CMV-seronegative.

The rearrangement joins TRBV19 to TRBJ1-5, with unresolved D. The germline gives CDR1 LNHDA, CDR2 SQIVND (reference sequence). V lost 6 bases and J lost 3, with 15 bases in between. This CDR3 comprises 15 residues. CDR3 sequence (DNA): TGTGCCAGTAGAGAAGCGGCTATTTACAATCAGCCCCAGCATTTT. Translation: CASREAAIYNQPQHF.

The chain links TRBV28 to TRBJ1-5, with D possibly matching TRBD1 (5 bases). Germline V lookup: CDR1 MDHEN, CDR2 SYDVKM. V shed 3 bases and J shed 4 bases, with 13 bases lying between them. CDR3 length: 15 residues. The CDR3 DNA reads TGTGCCAGCAGTTTCGATGGGACTGTGAATCAGCCCCAGCATTTT. Amino acids: CASSFDGTVNQPQHF. The entire variable domain, with the rest obtained from reference TRBV28 and TRBJ1-5, is as follows: DVKVTQSSRYLVKRTGEKVFLECVQDMDHENMFWYRQDPGLGLRLIYFSYDVKMKEKGDIPEGYSVSREKKERFSLILESASTNQTSMYLCASSFDGTVNQPQHFGDGTRLSIL.

This clone showed up just a few times. The chain joins TRBV19 to TRBJ1-5; D unclear. CDR3 length: 17 residues. CDR1 is LNHDA, CDR2 SQIVND, per germline (reference sequence). V was clipped by 2 bases and J by 2 bases, with 16 bases between them. The CDR3 here is CASSIPLRKGGNQPQHF. Here the CDR3 DNA reads TGTGCCAGTAGTATACCCCTCAGAAAAGGAGGCAATCAGCCCCAGCATTTT.

This clone was detected only a few times. The chain links TRBV7-3 to TRBJ2-3, with TRBD2 as a possible D gene (6 bases). Germline CDR1 is SGHTA and CDR2 is FQGTGA. Trimming took 3 bases from V and 1 from J, leaving 8 bases between them. This CDR3 region has 14 residues. CDR3: CASSFGTGTDTQYF. Here the CDR3 DNA reads TGTGCCAGCAGCTTCGGGACTGGCACAGATACGCAGTATTTT.

This clone was detected only a few times. The V call is TRBV6-6, the J call TRBJ1-6, with 8 bases lining up with TRBD1. This CDR3 has 15 amino acids. The ends lost 0 bases at V and 8 bases at J; junction bases unmatched: 3. Per germline, CDR1 MNHNY and CDR2 SVGAGI (reference sequence). The CDR3 reads CASSYSGQGDSPLHF. CDR3 sequence (DNA): TGTGCCAGCAGTTACTCTGGACAGGGAGATTCACCCCTCCACTTT.

The chain links TRBV6-1 to TRBJ2-6, with TRBD1 identical over 7 bases. The trim removed 2 bases at V and 2 bases at J, leaving 3 bases unmatched. The CDR3 runs 16 residues. Looked up from germline, CDR1 is MNHNS and CDR2 is SASEGT. This CDR3 is CASSERGTAGANVLTF. DNA of the CDR3: TGTGCCAGCAGTGAAAGAGGGACAGCTGGGGCCAACGTCCTGACTTTC.

The V and J genes are TRBV6-1 and TRBJ2-4; maybe TRBD1 (6 bases). Germline CDR1 MNHNS, CDR2 SASEGT. This CDR3 has 12 residues. Trimming cost V 0 bases and J 15 bases, with 12 bases left between them. CDR3 residues: CASSEAYRVWYF. As DNA, the CDR3 is TGTGCCAGCAGTGAAGCGTACAGGGTATGGTACTTC.

The CDR3 DNA follows: TGTGCCAGCAGCGCGAAGGGGGGGGTAAGCACTGAAGCTTTCTTT. Its protein is CASSAKGGVSTEAFF. The V and J genes are TRBV7-2 and TRBJ1-1; D may be TRBD1 (6 bases). The CDR3 loop spans 15 amino acids. Trimming left V 5 bases short and J 4 bases short, with 17 bases between. The germline CDR1 and CDR2 sequences are SGHTA and FQGNSA.

The chain joins TRBV19 to TRBJ1-3; D unclear. Between the trimmed V and J ends, which lost 6 bases and 3 bases, there was a span of 9 bases. The V gene's germline CDR1 is LNHDA and CDR2 SQIVND (reference sequence). This CDR3 is built from 13 residues. CDR3 in DNA: TGTGCCAGTAGGATGACGGGTGGAAACACCATATATTTT. Encoded protein: CASRMTGGNTIYF.

V is TRBV11-2 and J is TRBJ2-7, with D possibly matching TRBD1 (6 bases). V was shortened by 6 bases and J by 4 bases, with 19 bases between the two germline ends. Looked up from germline, CDR1 is SGHAT and CDR2 is FQNNGV. CDR3 size: 15 residues. Here the CDR3 DNA reads TGTGCCAGCAGACGAAAACCTGGGGGCGAGTACGAGCAGTACTTC. This gives the protein CASRRKPGGEYEQYF.

V is TRBV7-8 and J is TRBJ2-7, with 9 bases matching TRBD2. The V gene end was trimmed by 5 bases and the J gene end by 7 bases; junction bases not matched to a gene: 12. From germline, CDR1 is SGHVS and CDR2 FQNEAQ. The CDR3 covers 15 residues. This CDR3 reads CASSVSGSSSREQYF. CDR3 nucleotides: TGTGCCAGCAGCGTTAGCGGGAGTTCGTCTCGGGAGCAGTACTTC.

This clone was seen a single time. Germline and junction disagree at one end, which may indicate a read error. This sequence joins TRBV7-9 and TRBJ2-7; TRBD1 aligns across 8 bases. The CDR3 length is 15 residues. Germline values: CDR1 SEHNR, CDR2 FQNEAQ (reference sequence). CDR3 DNA: TGTTCCAGCAGCTCTTGGGCCAGGGGGCTTGACGAGCAGTACTTC. Translation gives CSSSSWARGLDEQYF.

This clone has just a few counts. The chain carries TRBV2 and TRBJ2-5; TRBD2 matches 7 bases. The CDR3 totals 14 residues. Germline V lookup: CDR1 SNHLY, CDR2 FYNNEI. The trim removed 8 bases at V and 5 bases at J, leaving 11 bases unmatched. CDR3 in amino acids: CASPGRLGGETQYF. The DNA of the CDR3 is TGTGCCAGCCCTGGCCGATTGGGGGGGGAGACCCAGTACTTC. The complete variable domain, with remaining parts taken from reference TRBV2 and TRBJ2-5, reads EPEVTQTPSHQVTQMGQEVILRCVPISNHLYFYWYRQILGQKVEFLVSFYNNEISEKSEIFDDQFSVERPDGSNFTLKIRSTKLEDSAMYFCASPGRLGGETQYFGPGTRLLVL.

The rearrangement joins TRBV5-6 to TRBJ2-5; D not certain. Trimming stripped 4 bases from V and 5 bases from J, with 12 bases between. The CDR3 totals 13 residues. CDR1 and CDR2 from the germline V gene are SGHDT and YYEEEE. The CDR3 loop reads CASSLGSRETQYF. The CDR3 nucleotides read TGTGCCAGCAGCCTTGGCTCCCGTGAGACCCAGTACTTC.

This clone was seen once. V gene TRBV19 combines with J gene TRBJ1-1; D possibly corresponds to TRBD1 (6 bases). This CDR3 region has 16 residues. Germline loops: CDR1 LNHDA, CDR2 SQIVND (reference sequence). V gave up 0 bases and J gave up 2 bases, with 13 bases separating them. The CDR3 region has the DNA TGTGCCAGTAGTATAGATCATGGCAGGGGTAACACTGAAGCTTTCTTT. As protein: CASSIDHGRGNTEAFF.

The chain employs TRBV30 and TRBJ1-6; 8 nucleotides align to TRBD1. Per the germline V gene, CDR1 is GTSNPN and CDR2 is SVGIG (reference sequence). J lost 7 bases, V lost 1 base, and 6 bases had no gene match. CDR3 length: 15 residues. The CDR3 DNA is TGTGCCTGGAGTGCTCGGACAGGGCGAAATTCACCCCTCCACTTT. Protein: CAWSARTGRNSPLHF.

The chain links TRBV2 to TRBJ1-6; 7 nucleotides agree with TRBD1. The J segment lost 10 bases and the V segment lost 6 bases, leaving 9 bases of the junction unmatched. The CDR3 runs 14 residues. Per germline, CDR1 SNHLY and CDR2 FYNNEI. DNA for the CDR3: TGTGCCAGCAGGCTTACAGGGGACCGCTCACCCCTCCACTTT. Translating gives CASRLTGDRSPLHF.

This sequence joins TRBV20-1 and TRBJ2-1, with 8 bases lining up with TRBD2. V was pared by 5 bases and J by 13 bases, with 7 bases of the junction left unmatched. Germline values: CDR1 DFQATT, CDR2 SNEGSKA (reference sequence). There are 11 residues in the CDR3. In DNA, the CDR3 is TGCAGTGCTCCCTCTAGCGGGCTTCAGTTCTTC. It is translated as CSAPSSGLQFF.

This clone occurred a few times. The V gene is TRBV7-2, the J gene TRBJ2-7; a possible D gene is TRBD1 (6 bases). V gave up 4 bases and J gave up 6 bases, with 16 bases separating them. There are 14 residues in the CDR3. Looked up from germline, CDR1 is SGHTA and CDR2 is FQGNSA. As DNA, the CDR3 is TGTGCCAGCAGCTGGACAGTGACCTTAGGCGAGCAGTACTTC. It codes for CASSWTVTLGEQYF.

This sequence joins TRBV7-9 and TRBJ2-2; D perhaps matches TRBD1 (5 bases). Germline V gene data show CDR1 as SEHNR and CDR2 as FQNEAQ (reference sequence). This CDR3 comprises 14 residues. V lost 3 bases to trimming and J lost 4 bases, with 9 bases between them. The chain's CDR3 is CASSFIGATGELFF. For the CDR3, the DNA is TGTGCCAGCAGCTTTATAGGGGCCACCGGGGAGCTGTTTTTT.

The chain joins TRBV13 to TRBJ2-5; D remains unclear. This CDR3 contains 11 residues. V shed 6 bases and J shed 11 bases, with 13 bases lying between them. The V gene's germline CDR1 is PRHDT and CDR2 FYEKMQ (reference sequence). In DNA, the CDR3 is TGTGCCAGCAGAGCAACTACCGCGCAGTACTTC. Amino acid sequence: CASRATTAQYF.

The chain combines TRBV7-3 with TRBJ1-1; D remains unclear. The germline V gene encodes CDR1 SGHTA and CDR2 FQGTGA. V lost 4 bases and J lost 6, with 9 bases in between. CDR3 length: 12 residues. The CDR3: CASSYAGSEAFF. CDR3 DNA sequence: TGTGCCAGCAGCTATGCGGGGTCTGAAGCTTTCTTT.

The chain is built from TRBV4-3 and TRBJ2-5; 8 bases agree with TRBD2. CDR1 LGHNA and CDR2 YSLEER come from the germline V gene. This CDR3 spans 15 amino acids. The junction had 6 bases not matched to a gene; V was cut back by 1 base and J by 5 bases. CDR3 protein: CASSQVRTSWETQYF. In DNA form, the CDR3 reads TGCGCCAGCAGCCAAGTCCGGACTAGCTGGGAGACCCAGTACTTC.

The chain joins TRBV19 to TRBJ2-1; TRBD2 agrees at 8 bases. The CDR3 is 15 residues long. Trimming at V came to 4 bases and at J to 4 bases, leaving 6 bases not matched to a gene. CDR1 is LNHDA, CDR2 SQIVND, per germline (reference sequence). The DNA for the CDR3 is TGTGCCAGTAGTAGCGGGGGGAACATATACAATGAGCAGTTCTTC. This codes for CASSSGGNIYNEQFF.